The entry that follows covers one T cell receptor (beta chain) sequence. Its antigen is unknown. This sample stems from a study of T cell clones after liver transplantation. On the study more broadly: A pre-transplant mixed lymphocyte reaction with TCRbeta sequencing defined graft-donor-reactive clones followed in post-transplant blood. Regarding the study as a whole: Donor-reactive sequences fell more than third party-reactive ones, suggesting partial deletion.

The CDR3 runs 15 residues. Germline V CDR1 and CDR2: MNHNY, SVGAGI (reference sequence). Trimming left V 0 bases short and J 2 bases short, with 8 bases between. TCRdb's copy holds only in-frame clones and misses some; the assay was immunoSEQ multiplex PCR. The table shows about 78,000 clones, with about four fifths occurring only once. The specimen comprised CD4+ T cells from blood, sampled before liver transplant. The sequence was collected from a human donor who received a liver transplant. The rearrangement uses TRBV6-6 and TRBJ2-4; either TRBD1 or TRBD2 may fit D (5 bases each). CDR3 in amino acids: CASSYSGTTKNIQYF. CDR3 bases: TGTGCCAGCAGTTACTCAGGGACCACCAAAAACATTCAGTACTTC.